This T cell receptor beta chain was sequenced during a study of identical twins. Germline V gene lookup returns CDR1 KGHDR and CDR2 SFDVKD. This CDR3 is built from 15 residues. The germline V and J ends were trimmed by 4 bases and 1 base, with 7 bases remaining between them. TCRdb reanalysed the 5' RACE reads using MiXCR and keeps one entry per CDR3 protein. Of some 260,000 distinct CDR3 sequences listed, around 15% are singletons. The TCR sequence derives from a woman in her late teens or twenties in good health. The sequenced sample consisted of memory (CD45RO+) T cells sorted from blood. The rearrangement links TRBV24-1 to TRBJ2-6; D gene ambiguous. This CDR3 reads CATSDSRSGANVLTF. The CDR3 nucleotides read TGTGCCACCAGTGACTCAAGGTCTGGGGCCAACGTCCTGACTTTC.